The present T cell receptor beta chain was sequenced within a study of shared T cell receptors in the human thymus. CDR1 is MDHEN, CDR2 SYDVKM, per germline. The CDR3 sequence is 17 residues long. V lost 3 bases, J lost 1 base, and 15 bases lay in between. Sequenced by immunoSEQ multiplex PCR; TCRdb stores in-frame clones only, minus some. The repertoire holds 540,000 or so clones, around 78% seen once, with around 0.012% in the top ten. These data were also filed under a second study, of human thymus T cells. From that report: Related research described strongly overlapping thymic repertoires in unrelated people.

This chain uses TRBV28 with TRBJ2-2, with D tentatively TRBD1 (6 bases). The sequence was obtained from a boy younger than two with a congenital heart defect. The sequencing input was thymocytes. This CDR3 reads CASSFDAETGNTGELFF. The CDR3 coding sequence is TGTGCCAGCAGTTTCGATGCCGAGACAGGGAACACCGGGGAGCTGTTTTTT. Looking up the rest from reference TRBV28 and TRBJ2-2 gives the full variable domain: DVKVTQSSRYLVKRTGEKVFLECVQDMDHENMFWYRQDPGLGLRLIYFSYDVKMKEKGDIPEGYSVSREKKERFSLILESASTNQTSMYLCASSFDAETGNTGELFFGEGSRLTVL.